The present T cell receptor (beta chain) was sequenced within a study of post-analysis software for immune sequencing data. General study points: TRBV5-6, TRBV5-1 and TRBV20-1 belonged to a set of a handful of TRBV segments that were more frequent in patients than controls.

A note on this clonotype: What it binds is unknown.

Unique molecular identifiers were present in the TCR beta cDNA libraries. TCRdb re-derived calls from the PCR reads in MiXCR, one entry per CDR3 protein. The sample records about 400,000 distinct CDR3 sequences, around 33% being singletons. The germline V gene encodes CDR1 MNHEY and CDR2 SVGAGI. The CDR3 length is 14 residues. The junction had 3 bases not matched to a gene; V was cut back by 6 bases and J by 2 bases. The source of this sequence is a girl aged 5-17 years with multiple sclerosis. The sequenced sample consisted of blood. The chain links TRBV6-5 to TRBJ1-5, with 8 bases matching TRBD1. The CDR3 region has the DNA TGTGCCAGCAGGGCGACAGGGGGCAATCAGCCCCAGCATTTT. The encoded protein is CASRATGGNQPQHF.